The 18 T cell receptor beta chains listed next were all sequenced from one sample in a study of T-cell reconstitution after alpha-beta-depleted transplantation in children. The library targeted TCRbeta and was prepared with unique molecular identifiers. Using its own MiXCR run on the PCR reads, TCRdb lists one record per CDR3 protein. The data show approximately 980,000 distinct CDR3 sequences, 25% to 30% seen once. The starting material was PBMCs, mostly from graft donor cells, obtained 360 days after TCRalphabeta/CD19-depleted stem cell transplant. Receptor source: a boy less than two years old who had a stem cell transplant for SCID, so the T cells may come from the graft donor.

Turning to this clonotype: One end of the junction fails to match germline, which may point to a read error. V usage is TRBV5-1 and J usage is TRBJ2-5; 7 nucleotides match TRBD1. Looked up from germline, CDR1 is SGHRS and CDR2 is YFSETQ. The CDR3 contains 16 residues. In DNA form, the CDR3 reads TGCGACAGCAGCTTCGGGTACACAGGGGCCCAAGAGACCCAGTACTTC. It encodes CDSSFGYTGAQETQYF.

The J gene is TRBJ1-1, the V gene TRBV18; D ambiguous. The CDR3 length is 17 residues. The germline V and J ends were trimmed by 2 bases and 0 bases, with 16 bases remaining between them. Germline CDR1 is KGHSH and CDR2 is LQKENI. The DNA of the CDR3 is TGTGCCAGCTCACCAGTGGCCGTGACGATCTTGAACACTGAAGCTTTCTTT. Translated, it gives CASSPVAVTILNTEAFF.

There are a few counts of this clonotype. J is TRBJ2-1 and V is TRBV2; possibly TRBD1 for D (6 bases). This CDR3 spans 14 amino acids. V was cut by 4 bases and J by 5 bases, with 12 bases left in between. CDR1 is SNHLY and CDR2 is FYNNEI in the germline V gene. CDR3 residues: CASSGLTGNNEQFF. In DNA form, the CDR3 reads TGTGCCAGCAGTGGCCTGACAGGCAACAATGAGCAGTTCTTC.

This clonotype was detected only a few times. CDR3 bases: TGTGCCAGCGCGGGTTCAGGGTGGGAGAACACTGAAGCTTTCTTT. It codes for CASAGSGWENTEAFF. The genes are TRBV12-3 or TRBV12-4 and TRBJ1-1; tentative D call: TRBD1 (5 bases). The CDR3 is 15 residues long. V was pared by 8 bases and J by 1 base, with 17 bases between.

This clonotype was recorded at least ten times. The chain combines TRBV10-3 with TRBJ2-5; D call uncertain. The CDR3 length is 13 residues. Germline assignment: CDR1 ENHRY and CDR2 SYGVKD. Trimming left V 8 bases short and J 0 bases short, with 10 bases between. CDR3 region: CAIGSANQETQYF. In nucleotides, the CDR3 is TGTGCCATCGGGTCGGCGAACCAAGAGACCCAGTACTTC.

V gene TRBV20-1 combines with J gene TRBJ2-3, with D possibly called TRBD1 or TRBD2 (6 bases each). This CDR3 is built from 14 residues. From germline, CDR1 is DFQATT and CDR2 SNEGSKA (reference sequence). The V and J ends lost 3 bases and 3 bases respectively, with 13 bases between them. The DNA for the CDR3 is TGCAGTGCTAGTACGGGGGCGGGAACAGATACGCAGTATTTT. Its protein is CSASTGAGTDTQYF.

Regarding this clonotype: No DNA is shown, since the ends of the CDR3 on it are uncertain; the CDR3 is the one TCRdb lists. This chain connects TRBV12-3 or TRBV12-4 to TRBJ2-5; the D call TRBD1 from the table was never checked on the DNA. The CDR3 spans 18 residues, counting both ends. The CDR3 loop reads CASSLDIRFGGILETQYF.

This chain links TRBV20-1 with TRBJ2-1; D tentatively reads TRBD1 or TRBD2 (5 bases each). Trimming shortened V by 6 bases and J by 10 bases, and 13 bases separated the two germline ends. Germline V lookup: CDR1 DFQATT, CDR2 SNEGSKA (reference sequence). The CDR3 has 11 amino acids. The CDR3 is CSAPTGPEQFF. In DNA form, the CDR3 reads TGCAGTGCCCCGACGGGACCCGAGCAGTTCTTC.

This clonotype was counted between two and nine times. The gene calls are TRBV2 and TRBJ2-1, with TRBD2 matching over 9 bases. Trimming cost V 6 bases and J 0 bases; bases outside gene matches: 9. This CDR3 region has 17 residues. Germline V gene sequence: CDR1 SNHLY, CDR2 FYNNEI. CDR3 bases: TGTGCCAGCAGGGCGAAGAGCGGGGGGATCTCCTACAATGAGCAGTTCTTC. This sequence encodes CASRAKSGGISYNEQFF.

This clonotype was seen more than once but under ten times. CDR3 sequence: CAISQGGDTEAFF. CDR3 sequence (DNA): TGTGCCATCAGTCAGGGAGGGGACACTGAAGCTTTCTTT. This rearrangement joins TRBV10-3 to TRBJ1-1; maybe TRBD1 (5 bases). CDR1 ENHRY and CDR2 SYGVKD come from the germline V gene. CDR3 size: 13 residues. V lost 5 bases and J 3 bases, leaving 10 bases between the germline ends.

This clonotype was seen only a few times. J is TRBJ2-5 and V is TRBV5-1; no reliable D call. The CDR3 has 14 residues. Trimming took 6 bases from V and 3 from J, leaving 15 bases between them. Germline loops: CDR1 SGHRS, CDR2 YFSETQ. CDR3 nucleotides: TGCGCCAGCACTAGACTGGACGCTAAAGAGACCCAGTACTTC. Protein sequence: CASTRLDAKETQYF.

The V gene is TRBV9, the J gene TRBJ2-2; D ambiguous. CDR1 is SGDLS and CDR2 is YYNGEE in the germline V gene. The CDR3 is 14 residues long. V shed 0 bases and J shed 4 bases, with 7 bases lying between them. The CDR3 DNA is TGTGCCAGCAGCGTAGTCCCGATCACCGGGGAGCTGTTTTTT. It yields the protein CASSVVPITGELFF.

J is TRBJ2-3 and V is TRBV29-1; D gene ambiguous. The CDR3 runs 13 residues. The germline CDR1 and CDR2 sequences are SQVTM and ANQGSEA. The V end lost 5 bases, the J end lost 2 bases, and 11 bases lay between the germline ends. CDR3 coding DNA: TGCAGCGTTATGGGTCTCAACACAGATACGCAGTATTTT. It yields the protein CSVMGLNTDTQYF.

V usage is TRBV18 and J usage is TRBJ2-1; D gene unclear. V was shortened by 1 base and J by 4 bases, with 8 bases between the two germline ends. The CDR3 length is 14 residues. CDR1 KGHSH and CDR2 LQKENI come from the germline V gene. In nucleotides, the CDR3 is TGTGCCAGCTCACCACTGGCATATTACAATGAGCAGTTCTTC. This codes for CASSPLAYYNEQFF.

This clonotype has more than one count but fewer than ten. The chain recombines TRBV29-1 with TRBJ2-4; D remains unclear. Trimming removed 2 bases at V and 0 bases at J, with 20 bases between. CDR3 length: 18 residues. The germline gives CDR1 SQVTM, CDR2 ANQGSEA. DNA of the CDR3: TGCAGCGTTGAAAGCCCAGCAAGGACCCACCTAGCCAAAAACATTCAGTACTTC. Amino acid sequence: CSVESPARTHLAKNIQYF.

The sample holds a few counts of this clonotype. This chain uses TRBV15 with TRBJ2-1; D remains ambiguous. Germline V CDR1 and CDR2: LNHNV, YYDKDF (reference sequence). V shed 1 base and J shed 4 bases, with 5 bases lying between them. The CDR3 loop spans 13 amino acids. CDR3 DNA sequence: TGTGCCACCAGCAGAGGCGGTTACAATGAGCAGTTCTTC. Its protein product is CATSRGGYNEQFF.

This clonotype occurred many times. CDR3 DNA sequence: TGTGCCAGCAGCCTCTTCCCCGCTTTCTTT. Its protein product is CASSLFPAFF. The genes are TRBV12-3 or TRBV12-4 and TRBJ1-1; no clear D. The length of the CDR3 is 10 residues. Trimming left V 6 bases short and J 11 bases short, with 10 bases between.

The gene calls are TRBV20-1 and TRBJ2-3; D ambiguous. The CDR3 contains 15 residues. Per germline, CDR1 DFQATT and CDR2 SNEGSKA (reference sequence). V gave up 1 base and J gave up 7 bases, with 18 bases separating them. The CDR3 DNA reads TGCAGTGCTAGAGGGCCGACCATCGGTGCCCATACGCAGTATTTT. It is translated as CSARGPTIGAHTQYF.